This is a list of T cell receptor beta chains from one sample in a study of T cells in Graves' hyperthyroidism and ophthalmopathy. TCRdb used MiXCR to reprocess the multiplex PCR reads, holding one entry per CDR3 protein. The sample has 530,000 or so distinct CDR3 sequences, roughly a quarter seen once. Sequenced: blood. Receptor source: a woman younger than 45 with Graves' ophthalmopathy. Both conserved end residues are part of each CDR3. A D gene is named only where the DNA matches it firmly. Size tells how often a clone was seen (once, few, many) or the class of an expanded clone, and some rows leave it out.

CASSSAGGVDGYTF	TGCGCCAGCAGCTCCGCAGGGGGCGTTGATGGCTACACCTTC	TRBD1	TRBJ1-2	few	14	TRBV4-3
CASSEALGDGYTF	TGTGCCAGCAGTGAAGCGCTCGGGGATGGCTACACCTTC	NA	TRBJ1-2	many	13	TRBV6-1
CSALPDRGRETQYF	TGCAGTGCCCTTCCGGACAGGGGGAGAGAGACCCAGTACTTC	TRBD1	TRBJ2-5	NA	14	TRBV20-1
CSVRGGQTYEQYF	TGCAGCGTGCGAGGGGGACAGACATACGAGCAGTACTTC	TRBD1	TRBJ2-7	many	13	TRBV29-1
CASTRGGSGRKNTEAFF	TGTGCCAGCACTCGAGGGGGATCGGGACGGAAGAACACTGAAGCTTTCTTT	NA	TRBJ1-1	many	17	TRBV25-1
CASSPGGDRVGTQYF	TGTGCCAGCAGCCCGGGGGGGGACAGGGTCGGGACCCAGTACTTC	NA	TRBJ2-5	many	15	TRBV7-2
CSVTGAFF	TGCAGCGTTACGGGAGCTTTCTTT	NA	TRBJ1-1	few	8	TRBV29-1
CASSLSDRALNTEAFF	TGTGCCAGCAGTTTGTCCGACAGGGCATTGAACACTGAAGCTTTCTTT	TRBD1	TRBJ1-1	many	16	TRBV12-3/TRBV12-4
CASSYSFPKLKETQYF	TGTGCCAGCAGTTACTCGTTCCCCAAACTGAAAGAGACCCAGTACTTC	NA	TRBJ2-5	many	16	TRBV6-5
CASSYYSGRGEQYF	TGTGCCAGCAGCTACTATAGCGGGAGAGGCGAGCAGTACTTC	TRBD2	TRBJ2-7	many	14	TRBV6-2/TRBV6-3
CASSPSAKAFGNTIYF	TGTGCCAGCAGTCCGTCGGCTAAAGCATTTGGAAACACCATATATTTT	NA	TRBJ1-3	NA	16	TRBV28
CASSLVGLTPYEQYF	TGTGCCAGCAGTTTAGTGGGACTGACCCCCTACGAGCAGTACTTC	NA	TRBJ2-7	many	15	TRBV12-3/TRBV12-4
CASSMFRDERNSPLHF	TGTGCCAGCAGTATGTTCCGGGACGAAAGGAATTCACCCCTCCACTTT	NA	TRBJ1-6	NA	16	TRBV6-1